This T cell receptor (beta chain) was identified in a study of shared clonotypes between healthy human individuals. General observations from the study: In the sorted subsets, rarefaction showed sequencing was incomplete despite large depth. Naive CD4 clonotype sharing across several donors was around 5.5%. Generally, naive subsets (rather than memory subsets) showed larger estimated richness. The generation probabilities recorded for non-shared clonotypes fell below those of clonotypes shared by all four donors.

CD8 cells regarded as naive lacked CD45RO, were positively chosen for CCR7, and omitted terminally differentiated effector memory CD45RA+ cells. As concerns this clone: Its antigen is unidentified. One end of the junction does not line up with germline, which may come from a read error.

The CDR3 loop spans 12 amino acids. CDR1 and CDR2 from the germline V gene are GTSNPN and SVGIG (reference sequence). Here immunoSEQ multiplex PCR was the method, and the copy in TCRdb shows in-frame clones only, minus some. The repertoire holds fewer than 1 million clones, with about 96% as singletons. This clonotype was obtained from a man aged 30 to 39 in good health. The chain uses TRBV30 and TRBJ2-3; possibly TRBD1 for D (6 bases). The material sequenced was naive CD8+ T cells sorted from blood. The CDR3 sequence is CAWTEATGTQYF. CDR3 sequence (DNA): TGTGCCTGGACAGAAGCGACAGGTACGCAGTATTTT.